Each of the 32 T cell receptor beta chains below was sequenced from the same sample in a study of tumor and adjacent non-tumor tissue in lung cancer. Three rounds of nested PCR, following a modified ARM-PCR protocol, produced the TCRbeta library. TCRdb re-called the multiplex PCR reads through MiXCR, storing one row per CDR3 protein. The sample has 60,000 to 90,000 distinct CDR3 sequences, around 77% seen once; the top ten hold 9.5% to 15%. The template was RNA from unsorted bulk tissue. The material sequenced was lung tumor tissue. Receptor source: a woman aged 45-65 years with non-small cell lung cancer.

Notes on this clonotype: The junction shows a germline mismatch at one end, possibly a read error. The chain links TRBV11-2 to TRBJ2-7; 9 nucleotides line up with TRBD1. The CDR3 totals 15 residues. Germline-derived CDR1 and CDR2 are SGHAT and FQNNGV. In DNA form, the CDR3 reads TGTGCCAGCAGCGTCGGGACAGGGCGCACATACGTGCAGTACTTC. It is translated as CASSVGTGRTYVQYF. Full variable domain (remainder filled in from reference TRBV11-2 and TRBJ2-7): EAGVAQSPRYKIIEKRQSVAFWCNPISGHATLYWYQQILGQGPKLLIQFQNNGVVDDSQLPKDRFSAERLKGVDSTLKIQPAKLEDSAVYLCASSVGTGRTYVQYFGPGTRLTVT.

Note on this clonotype: The final CDR3 position lacks the conserved phenylalanine or tryptophan, pointing to a likely read error. The chain uses TRBV20-1 and TRBJ1-6; 12 nucleotides align to TRBD1. The CDR3 has 15 residues. V trimming: 3 bases; J trimming: 7 bases; junction bases outside the gene matches: 4. Germline CDR1 is DFQATT and CDR2 is SNEGSKA (reference sequence). The chain's CDR3 is CSASSGTGGNSPLHL. The DNA for the CDR3 is TGCAGTGCTAGTAGCGGGACAGGGGGCAATTCACCCCTCCACTTA.

To note about this clonotype: The final CDR3 position lacks the conserved phenylalanine or tryptophan, pointing to a likely read error. The limits of the CDR3 on the DNA are not certain, so only TCRdb's listed CDR3 is given. This sequence joins TRBV6-1 and TRBJ2-7. Germline loops: CDR1 MNHNS, CDR2 SASEGT. The CDR3 is made up of 9 amino acids, end residues included. The CDR3 spells CTSNYEQNS.

On this clonotype itself: Relative to the germline gene, one junction end is altered; a read error may explain this. J is TRBJ1-1 and V is TRBV6-1; tentative D call: TRBD1 (5 bases). The CDR3 is 16 residues long. Per germline, CDR1 MNHNS and CDR2 SASEGT. CDR3 loop: CTSGKGWGTSDNEAFF. CDR3 DNA sequence: TGTACCAGCGGCAAAGGGTGGGGTACCTCGGACAATGAAGCTTTCTTT.

By proportion, this clonotype is medium-sized. The V gene is TRBV6-5, the J gene TRBJ2-5; D possibly corresponds to TRBD2 (7 bases). The CDR3 is made up of 14 amino acids. CDR1 and CDR2 (germline): MNHEY, SVGAGI. The V gene lost 8 bases and the J gene lost 4 bases, with 17 bases spanning the gap. The CDR3 DNA sequence: TGTGCCAGCGCGTCGGGGAGGGGGGCAGAGACCCAGTACTTC. Residues: CASASGRGAETQYF.

This clonotype was seen many times. The V gene is TRBV28, the J gene TRBJ2-7; 8 bases match TRBD1. Trimming removed 7 bases from V and 2 bases from J; junction bases left unmatched: 10. From germline, CDR1 is MDHEN and CDR2 SYDVKM. The CDR3 extends over 15 amino acids. CDR3 sequence: CASTNDRGRPYEQYF. For the CDR3, the DNA is TGTGCCAGCACCAATGACAGGGGTAGGCCCTACGAGCAGTACTTC.

This clonotype appeared many times. V usage is TRBV28 and J usage is TRBJ1-5; no clear D gene. V was pared by 5 bases and J by 1 base, with 15 bases between. The CDR3 contains 16 residues. Looked up from germline, CDR1 is MDHEN and CDR2 is SYDVKM. CDR3 nucleotides: TGTGCCAGCAGTCTAGGACGATCTAGGAGCAATCAGCCCCAGCATTTT. This encodes CASSLGRSRSNQPQHF.

The V gene is TRBV11-2, the J gene TRBJ1-1; D not certain. CDR3 length: 14 amino acids. Germline-derived CDR1 and CDR2 are SGHAT and FQNNGV. The CDR3 is CASSSLMMGSEAFF. DNA for the CDR3: TGTGCGAGTAGCTCGCTAATGATGGGATCTGAAGCTTTCTTT.

Comments on this clonotype: Without the conserved terminal phenylalanine or tryptophan, this CDR3 likely stems from a read error. The chain recombines TRBV6-1 with TRBJ2-2, with a tentative D call TRBD1 (5 bases). CDR1 and CDR2 from the germline V gene are MNHNS and SASEGT. Trimming cost V 7 bases and J 7 bases, with 19 bases left between them. There are 15 residues in the CDR3. The chain's CDR3 is CASNDQDTHNGELFL. CDR3 DNA sequence: TGTGCCAGCAATGATCAGGACACCCACAACGGGGAGCTGTTTCTT.

The V gene is TRBV29-1, the J gene TRBJ2-5; D is ambiguous. Trimming left V 1 base short and J 3 bases short, with 18 bases between. The germline CDR1 and CDR2 sequences are SQVTM and ANQGSEA. CDR3 length: 16 residues. The CDR3 loop is CSVEGGAVPREETQYF. The CDR3 region has the DNA TGCAGCGTTGAAGGAGGTGCAGTACCCCGAGAAGAGACCCAGTACTTC.

As to this clonotype: The conserved closing phenylalanine or tryptophan is absent in this CDR3, likely reflecting a read error. This chain links TRBV20-1 with TRBJ1-2; D is unclear. V shed 6 bases and J shed 6 bases, with 20 bases lying between them. The CDR3 has 14 residues. CDR1 is DFQATT and CDR2 is SNEGSKA in the germline V gene (reference sequence). This chain's CDR3 is CSASSLGMFNGYTL. In DNA form, the CDR3 reads TGCAGTGCCAGTTCGCTGGGGATGTTCAATGGCTACACCTTA.

This clonotype has at least ten counts. V gene TRBV28 combines with J gene TRBJ1-5, with D perhaps TRBD1 (5 bases). The CDR3 contains 15 residues. Trimming shortened V by 7 bases and J by 1 base, and 14 bases separated the two germline ends. Germline V lookup: CDR1 MDHEN, CDR2 SYDVKM. CDR3 sequence: CASKWSGISNQPQHF. The CDR3 DNA is TGTGCCAGCAAATGGTCAGGGATCAGCAATCAGCCCCAGCATTTT. The complete variable domain, with remaining parts taken from reference TRBV28 and TRBJ1-5, reads DVKVTQSSRYLVKRTGEKVFLECVQDMDHENMFWYRQDPGLGLRLIYFSYDVKMKEKGDIPEGYSVSREKKERFSLILESASTNQTSMYLCASKWSGISNQPQHFGDGTRLSIL.

Regarding this clonotype: Germline and junction disagree at one end, which may indicate a read error. The rearrangement joins TRBV12-3 or TRBV12-4 to TRBJ2-6; D gene unclear. The CDR3 sequence is 15 residues long. The chain's CDR3 is CVSSFGSFGANVLTF. In DNA, the CDR3 is TGTGTCAGCAGTTTTGGCAGCTTTGGGGCCAACGTCCTGACTTTC.

The chain joins TRBV2 to TRBJ2-7; D is possibly TRBD2 (7 bases). The CDR3 loop spans 14 amino acids. The V and J ends lost 6 bases and 2 bases respectively, with 14 bases between them. From germline, CDR1 is SNHLY and CDR2 FYNNEI. The CDR3 DNA follows: TGTGCCAGCAGGGGGGGGGGCACTCCCTACGAGCAGTACTTC. Translating gives CASRGGGTPYEQYF.

This clonotype turned up a few times. V usage is TRBV2 and J usage is TRBJ2-1; D tentatively reads TRBD1 or TRBD2 (5 bases each). V lost 5 bases and J 0 bases, leaving 14 bases between the germline ends. The CDR3 extends over 16 amino acids. Germline V gene lookup returns CDR1 SNHLY and CDR2 FYNNEI. The DNA of the CDR3 is TGTGCCAGCAGTAACCGGGACGCCCTCTCCTACAATGAGCAGTTCTTC. Amino acid sequence: CASSNRDALSYNEQFF.

This clonotype was observed a single time. The junction shows a germline mismatch at one end, possibly a read error. This chain connects TRBV6-5 to TRBJ2-5; D not resolved. Germline V gene data show CDR1 as MNHEY and CDR2 as SVGAGI. The CDR3 length is 14 residues. CDR3 loop: CASSYVGQQETRYF. The DNA for the CDR3 is TGTGCCAGCAGTTACGTCGGGCAACAAGAGACCCGGTACTTC.

This clonotype was found once. At one end the junction does not follow the germline gene, possibly because of a read error. The chain carries TRBV5-6 and TRBJ2-5; 7 positions match TRBD2. Germline values: CDR1 SGHDT, CDR2 YYEEEE. This CDR3 has 15 amino acids. CDR3 amino acids: CTSGSTPGLQETQYF. DNA of the CDR3: TGTACCAGCGGCTCGACGCCGGGACTACAAGAGACCCAGTACTTC.

Points on this clonotype: This CDR3 fails to terminate in the conserved phenylalanine or tryptophan, so it likely reflects a read error. The chain employs TRBV9 and TRBJ2-3; D gene unclear. This CDR3 region has 13 residues. V was shortened by 3 bases and J by 4 bases, with 9 bases between the two germline ends. Germline CDR1 reads SGDLS; CDR2 reads YYNGEE. The CDR3 sequence: CASSGCGSDTQYS. Here the CDR3 DNA reads TGTGCCAGCAGCGGTTGCGGTTCAGATACGCAGTATTCT.

The chain couples TRBV12-3 or TRBV12-4 to TRBJ1-4; D is possibly TRBD1 (6 bases). The CDR3 is made up of 14 amino acids. The CDR3 region is CVNSLQGMSEKLFF. The CDR3 region has the DNA TGTGTCAACAGTTTACAGGGAATGTCGGAAAAACTGTTTTTT.

This sequence joins TRBV7-2 and TRBJ1-3, with 7 positions matching TRBD1. V lost 0 bases to trimming and J lost 1 base; unmatched junction nucleotides: 3. Germline V gene sequence: CDR1 SGHTA, CDR2 FQGNSA. The CDR3 runs to 16 residues. The CDR3 DNA sequence: TGTGCCAGCAGCTTAGCCTTGACAGGGTCTGGAAACACCATATATTTT. It yields the protein CASSLALTGSGNTIYF.

By share, this clonotype ranks as medium-sized. The rearrangement joins TRBV4-1 to TRBJ1-2; D gene ambiguous. Germline V gene lookup returns CDR1 MGHRA and CDR2 YSYEKL. CDR3 length: 14 residues. Trimming pared 7 bases from V and 2 bases from J, leaving 14 bases between. The CDR3 sequence is CASIAGPPNYGYTF. CDR3 DNA: TGCGCCAGCATAGCGGGTCCCCCCAACTATGGCTACACCTTC.

This clonotype occurred a few times. A much larger clone differs from this one at a single base, so this may be a read error. The DNA for the CDR3 is TGCAGTGCTGGTTGGGGGAATTCACCCCTCCACTTT. It yields the protein CSAGWGNSPLHF. V and J are TRBV20-1 and TRBJ1-6; D possibly corresponds to TRBD1 (5 bases). This CDR3 comprises 12 residues. Deletions cut 5 bases from V and 7 bases from J, with 9 bases between. Germline V CDR1 and CDR2: DFQATT, SNEGSKA (reference sequence).

The chain is built from TRBV20-1 and TRBJ2-4, with D maybe TRBD2 (5 bases). CDR1 is DFQATT, CDR2 SNEGSKA, per germline (reference sequence). The CDR3 is made up of 14 amino acids. The V and J ends lost 6 bases and 6 bases respectively, with 18 bases between them. CDR3 region: CSAPPDGLGNIQYF. The CDR3 region has the DNA TGCAGTGCACCACCCGATGGACTGGGAAACATTCAGTACTTC.

About this clonotype: A read error is likely, as this CDR3 ends without the conserved phenylalanine or tryptophan. The V call is TRBV6-1, the J call TRBJ1-1; TRBD1 might be the D (6 bases). The CDR3 is 16 residues long. V was shortened by 5 bases and J by 3 bases, with 19 bases between the two germline ends. Germline CDR1 MNHNS, CDR2 SASEGT. The CDR3 nucleotides read TGTGCCAGCAGTAGGGGAGTGGCAGGGGAATACACTGAAGCTTTCATT. This sequence encodes CASSRGVAGEYTEAFI.

This clonotype is classed as medium-sized. The chain has TRBV11-3 and TRBJ2-7, with D possibly being TRBD1 or TRBD2 (6 bases each). Germline-derived CDR1 and CDR2 are SGHNT and YENEEA. Trimming shortened V by 0 bases and J by 3 bases, and 15 bases separated the two germline ends. The CDR3 runs 16 residues. The CDR3 nucleotides read TGTGCCAGCAGCTTAGAAAAAGGGGGAGGAAACTACGAGCAGTACTTC. Amino acid sequence: CASSLEKGGGNYEQYF.

Remarks on this clonotype: At one end the junction does not follow the germline gene, possibly because of a read error. In nucleotides, the CDR3 is TGTGTCAGCAGCCAAGGACCGAGATATGGCAATCAGCCCCAGCATTTT. Its protein product is CVSSQGPRYGNQPQHF. This rearrangement joins TRBV4-2 to TRBJ1-5; D is uncertain. This CDR3 is built from 16 residues. Per germline, CDR1 LGHNA and CDR2 YNFKEQ.

Turning to this clonotype: Because the CDR3 is missing its conserved closing phenylalanine or tryptophan, this is likely a read error. The DNA is omitted, as the CDR3 cannot be located on it reliably, and the CDR3 follows TCRdb's listing. V usage is TRBV11-3 and J usage is TRBJ1-2. CDR1 and CDR2 (germline): SGHNT, YENEEA. The CDR3 has 12 residues if both end residues are counted. The CDR3 here is CASKTGCYGYTL.

About this clonotype itself: Mismatch with germline at one junction end may stem from a read error. The V and J genes are TRBV6-5 and TRBJ2-7; D unclear. Germline V gene sequence: CDR1 MNHEY, CDR2 SVGAGI. CDR3 length: 15 residues. CDR3 protein: CDSSPLLAPPFRQYF. CDR3 coding DNA: TGTGACAGCAGTCCGCTACTGGCGCCTCCGTTTAGGCAGTACTTC.

This clonotype has only one observation. The chain carries TRBV12-3 or TRBV12-4 and TRBJ1-3; the D gene is possibly TRBD1 (5 bases). V gave up 7 bases and J gave up 8 bases, with 21 bases separating them. The CDR3 spans 15 residues. CDR3 sequence: CASTPGGGRGDTIYF. CDR3 DNA: TGTGCCAGCACTCCCGGGGGGGGTAGAGGAGACACCATATATTTT.

There are many counts of this clonotype. The rearrangement links TRBV7-8 to TRBJ2-7; D ambiguous. Germline assignment: CDR1 SGHVS and CDR2 FQNEAQ. CDR3 length: 13 residues. The V end was cut by 1 base, the J end by 4 bases, with 8 bases between. The CDR3 region is CASSLVGVYEQYF. The CDR3 DNA is TGTGCCAGCAGCTTAGTTGGGGTTTACGAGCAGTACTTC.

This clonotype appeared a few times. A much larger clone lies one base from this, so it may be a read error. The J gene is TRBJ1-5, the V gene TRBV7-3, with 7 nucleotides matching TRBD1. V shed 8 bases, J shed 4 bases, and the junction held 5 bases outside the gene matches. The CDR3 length is 13 residues. CDR1 is SGHTA, CDR2 FQGTGA, per germline. The CDR3: CASGRGQNQPQHF. CDR3 nucleotide sequence: TGTGCCAGCGGCCGGGGACAGAATCAGCCCCAGCATTTT.

As to this clonotype: A read error may produce the germline difference seen at one junction end. The J gene is TRBJ2-3, the V gene TRBV6-5; no firm D call. Germline V gene lookup returns CDR1 MNHEY and CDR2 SVGAGI. CDR3 length: 16 residues. The CDR3 nucleotides read TGTGCCAGCAGTTACTCGAGGTTTAGGTTAACAGATAAGCAGTATTTT. Translating it yields CASSYSRFRLTDKQYF.